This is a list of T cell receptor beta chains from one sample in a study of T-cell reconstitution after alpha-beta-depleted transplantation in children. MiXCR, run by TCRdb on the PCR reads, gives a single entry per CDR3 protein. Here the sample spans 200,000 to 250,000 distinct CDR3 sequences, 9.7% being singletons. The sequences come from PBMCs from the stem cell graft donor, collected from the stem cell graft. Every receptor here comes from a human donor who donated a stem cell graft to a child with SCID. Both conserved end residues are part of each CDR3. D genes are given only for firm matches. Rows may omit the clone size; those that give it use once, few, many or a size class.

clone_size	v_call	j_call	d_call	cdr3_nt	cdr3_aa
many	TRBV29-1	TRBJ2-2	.	TGCAGCGTTTACGGTGGGACACCCAACACCGGGGAGCTGTTTTTT	CSVYGGTPNTGELFF
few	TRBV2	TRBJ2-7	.	TGTGCCAGCAGTGATCCCACCGGGAACAGCTACGAGCAGTACTTC	CASSDPTGNSYEQYF
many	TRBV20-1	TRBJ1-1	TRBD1	TGCAGTGCTGGCCGGGACAGGGACTTTGAAGCTTTCTTT	CSAGRDRDFEAFF
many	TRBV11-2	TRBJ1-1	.	TGTGCCAGCAGCCCGAGGGGGGTCGACAGACTGAACACTGAAGCTTTCTTT	CASSPRGVDRLNTEAFF
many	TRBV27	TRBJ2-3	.	TGTGCCAGCAGTCCAGGACAGCCAATCACAGATACGCAGTATTTT	CASSPGQPITDTQYF
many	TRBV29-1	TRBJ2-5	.	TGCAGCGTTGAGACCGCAGGGGCACAAGAGACCCAGTACTTC	CSVETAGAQETQYF
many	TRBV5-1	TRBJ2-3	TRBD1	TGCGCCAGCAGCTTGCAGGGGGCGGGCACAGATACGCAGTATTTT	CASSLQGAGTDTQYF
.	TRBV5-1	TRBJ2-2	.	TGCGCCAGCAGCTCAAACCGGGATTCGAACACCGGGGAGCTGTTTTTT	CASSSNRDSNTGELFF
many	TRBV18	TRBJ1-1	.	TGTGCCAGCTCACAGACCGGGGAGAACACTGAAGCTTTCTTT	CASSQTGENTEAFF
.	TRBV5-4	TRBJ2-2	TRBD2	TGTGCCAGCAGCTTGTCAGCGGGGGGGACCGGGGAGCTGTTTTTT	CASSLSAGGTGELFF
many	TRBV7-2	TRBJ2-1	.	TGTGCCAGCAGCTCACGGGGGCGTACCTACAATGAGCAGTTCTTC	CASSSRGRTYNEQFF
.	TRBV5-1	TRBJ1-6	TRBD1	TGCGCCAGCAGCCCGGGGGACAGGGGTTGTGATTCACCCCTCCACTTT	CASSPGDRGCDSPLHF
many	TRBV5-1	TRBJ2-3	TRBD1	TGCGCCAGCAGCCGGACAGGGGGCTCACAGGGCACAGATACGCAGTATTTT	CASSRTGGSQGTDTQYF
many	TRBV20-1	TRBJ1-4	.	TGCAGTGCTAGGAGGGCGGACCGCGCCGCGGGCGAAAAACTGTTTTTT	CSARRADRAAGEKLFF
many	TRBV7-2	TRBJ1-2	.	TGTGCCAGCAGCTTCGTCGGAAACTATGGCTACACCTTC	CASSFVGNYGYTF
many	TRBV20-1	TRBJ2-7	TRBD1	TGCAGTGCTTGGACAGGGGCTTCCTACGAGCAGTACTTC	CSAWTGASYEQYF
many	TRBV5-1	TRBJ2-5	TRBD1	TGCGCCAGCAGCCCTTTAAGGACAGGGCCCCAAGAGACCCAGTACTTC	CASSPLRTGPQETQYF
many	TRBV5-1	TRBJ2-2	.	TGCGCCAGCAGCTTCGACAGGAGGGGGCAGCTGTTTTTT	CASSFDRRGQLFF
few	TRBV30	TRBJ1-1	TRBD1	TGTGCCTGGGGACAGGGGAGGACTGAAGCTTTCTTT	CAWGQGRTEAFF
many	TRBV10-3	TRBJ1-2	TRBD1	TGTGCCATCAGCGGACAGGAAGGAGGGTACTATGGCTACACCTTC	CAISGQEGGYYGYTF
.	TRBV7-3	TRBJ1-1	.	TGTGCCAGCAGCTTAATGGGGCGCGGAACTGAAGCTTTCTTT	CASSLMGRGTEAFF
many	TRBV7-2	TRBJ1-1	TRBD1	TGTGCCAGCAGTCGTAAACAGGGGTGGGGTTTGAACACTGAAGCTTTCTTT	CASSRKQGWGLNTEAFF
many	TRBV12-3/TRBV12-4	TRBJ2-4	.	TGTGCCAGCACCCCCGGGGGTGGAAGAGGAAACATTCAGTACTTC	CASTPGGGRGNIQYF
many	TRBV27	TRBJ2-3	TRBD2	TGTGCCAGCAGTACCCTCCCCGGGGGTAGCGGGGGCCACACAGATACGCAGTATTTT	CASSTLPGGSGGHTDTQYF
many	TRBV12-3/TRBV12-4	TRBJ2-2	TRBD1	TGTGCCAGCAGCCGGACAGGGACCGGGGAGCTGTTTTTT	CASSRTGTGELFF
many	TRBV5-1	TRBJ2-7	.	TGCGCCAGCAGCTTTGGTCTACAGGTTCCCACCTACGAGCAGTACTTC	CASSFGLQVPTYEQYF
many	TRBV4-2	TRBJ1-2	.	TGTGCCAGCAGCCAAGTAGGAGGGGCAGGTGACTATGGCTACACCTTC	CASSQVGGAGDYGYTF
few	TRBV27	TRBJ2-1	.	TGTGCCAGCAGTTTCAGAGCGGGCCCTCCCTACAATGAGCAGTTCTTC	CASSFRAGPPYNEQFF
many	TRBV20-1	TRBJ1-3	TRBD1	TGCAGTGCTACGAGACAGGGCGGGGGAAACACCATATATTTT	CSATRQGGGNTIYF
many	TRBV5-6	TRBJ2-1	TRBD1	TGTGCCAGCAGCTTGGATGGGACAGGGAACCACAATGAGCAGTTCTTC	CASSLDGTGNHNEQFF